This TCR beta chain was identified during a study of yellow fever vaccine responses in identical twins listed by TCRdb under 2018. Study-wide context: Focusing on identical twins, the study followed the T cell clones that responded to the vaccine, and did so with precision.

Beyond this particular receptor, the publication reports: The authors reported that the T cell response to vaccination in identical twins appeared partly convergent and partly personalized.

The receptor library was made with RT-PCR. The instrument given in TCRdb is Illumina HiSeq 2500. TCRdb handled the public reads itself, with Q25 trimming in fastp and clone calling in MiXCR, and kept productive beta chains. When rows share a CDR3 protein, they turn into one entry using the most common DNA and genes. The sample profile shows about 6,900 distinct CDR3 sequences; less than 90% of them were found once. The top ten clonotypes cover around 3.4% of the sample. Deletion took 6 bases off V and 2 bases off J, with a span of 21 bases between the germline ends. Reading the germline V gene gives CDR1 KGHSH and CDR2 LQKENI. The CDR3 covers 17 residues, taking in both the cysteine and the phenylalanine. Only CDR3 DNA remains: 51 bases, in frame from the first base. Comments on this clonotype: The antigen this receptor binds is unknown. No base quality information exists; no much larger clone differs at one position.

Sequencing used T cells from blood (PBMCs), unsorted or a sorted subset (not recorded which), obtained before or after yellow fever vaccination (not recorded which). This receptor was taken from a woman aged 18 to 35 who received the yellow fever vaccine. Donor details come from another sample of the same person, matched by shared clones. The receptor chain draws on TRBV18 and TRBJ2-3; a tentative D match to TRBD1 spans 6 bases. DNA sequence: TGTGCCAGCTCCTATAAGGTACGAGACAGGCCCACAGATACGCAGTATTTT. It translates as CASSYKVRDRPTDTQYF. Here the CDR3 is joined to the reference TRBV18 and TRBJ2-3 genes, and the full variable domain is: NAGVMQNPRHLVRRRGQEARLRCSPMKGHSHVYWYRQLPEEGLKFMVYLQKENIIDESGMPKERFSAEFPKEGPSILRIQQVVRGDSAAYFCASSYKVRDRPTDTQYFGPGTRLTVL.